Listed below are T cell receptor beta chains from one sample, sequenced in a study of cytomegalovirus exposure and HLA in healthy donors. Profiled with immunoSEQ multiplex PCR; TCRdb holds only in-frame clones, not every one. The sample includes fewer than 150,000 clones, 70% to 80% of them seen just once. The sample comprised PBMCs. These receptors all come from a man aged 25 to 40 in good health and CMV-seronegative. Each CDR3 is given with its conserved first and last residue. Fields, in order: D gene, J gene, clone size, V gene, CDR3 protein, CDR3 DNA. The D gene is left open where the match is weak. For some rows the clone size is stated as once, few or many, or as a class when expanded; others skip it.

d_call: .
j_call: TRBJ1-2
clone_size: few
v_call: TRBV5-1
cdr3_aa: CASSIVEGGYTF
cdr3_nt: TGCGCCAGCAGCATCGTGGAGGGTGGCTACACCTTC

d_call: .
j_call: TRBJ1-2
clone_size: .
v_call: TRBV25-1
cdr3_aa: CASSDGQGWGYTF
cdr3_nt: TGTGCCAGCAGTGACGGGCAGGGTTGGGGCTACACCTTC

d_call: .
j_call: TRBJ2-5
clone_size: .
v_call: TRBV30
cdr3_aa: CAWNRGNAETQYF
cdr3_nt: TGTGCCTGGAATCGCGGGAATGCAGAGACCCAGTACTTC

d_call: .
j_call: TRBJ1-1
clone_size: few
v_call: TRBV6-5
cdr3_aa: CASSEIAEAFF
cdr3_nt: TGTGCCAGCAGTGAGATAGCTGAAGCTTTCTTT

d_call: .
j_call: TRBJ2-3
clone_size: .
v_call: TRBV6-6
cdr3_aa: CASSRQASEWADTQYF
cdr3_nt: TGTGCCAGCAGCCGACAGGCCAGCGAGTGGGCAGATACGCAGTATTTT

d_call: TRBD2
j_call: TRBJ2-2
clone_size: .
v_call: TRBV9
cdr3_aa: CASSVLSGDAGELFF
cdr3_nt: TGTGCCAGCAGCGTACTTAGCGGGGACGCCGGGGAGCTGTTTTTT

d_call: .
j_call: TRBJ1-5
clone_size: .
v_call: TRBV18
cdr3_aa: CASSQAGFTYQPQHF
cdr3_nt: TGTGCCAGCTCACAAGCCGGGTTCACATATCAGCCCCAGCATTTT

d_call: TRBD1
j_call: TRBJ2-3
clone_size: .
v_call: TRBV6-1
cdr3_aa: CASSVWTGNGPDTQYF
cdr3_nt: TGTGCCAGCAGTGTATGGACAGGGAATGGTCCAGATACGCAGTATTTT

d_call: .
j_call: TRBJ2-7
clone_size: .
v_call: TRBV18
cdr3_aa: CASSAGTGLAGSYEQYF
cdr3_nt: TGTGCCAGCTCAGCCGGGACAGGGTTAGCGGGATCCTACGAGCAGTACTTC

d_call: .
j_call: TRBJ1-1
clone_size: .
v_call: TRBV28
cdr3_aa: CASSPSGRGMNTEAFF
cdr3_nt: TGTGCCAGCAGCCCGTCGGGCAGGGGAATGAACACTGAAGCTTTCTTT

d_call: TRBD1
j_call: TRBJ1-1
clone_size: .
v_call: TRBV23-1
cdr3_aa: CASSQSIRGLTEAFF
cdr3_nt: TGCGCCAGCAGTCAAAGTATTAGGGGGCTCACTGAAGCTTTCTTT

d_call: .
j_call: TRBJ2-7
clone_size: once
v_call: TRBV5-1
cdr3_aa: CASSSQWRSSSYEQYF
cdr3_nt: TGCGCCAGCAGCTCCCAATGGAGATCGAGCTCCTACGAGCAGTACTTC

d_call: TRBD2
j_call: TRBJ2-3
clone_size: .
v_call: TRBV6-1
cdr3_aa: CASSEIAGVGDTQYF
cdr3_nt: TGTGCCAGCAGTGAAATAGCGGGTGTGGGGGATACGCAGTATTTT

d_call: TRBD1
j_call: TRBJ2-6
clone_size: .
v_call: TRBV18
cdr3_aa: CASCPGQGASGANVLTF
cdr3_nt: TGTGCCAGCTGCCCGGGACAGGGGGCTTCTGGGGCCAACGTCCTGACTTTC

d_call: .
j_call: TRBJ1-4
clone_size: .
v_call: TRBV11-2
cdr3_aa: CASSGSIGANEKLFF
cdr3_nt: TGTGCCAGCAGCGGGTCGATAGGGGCTAATGAAAAACTGTTTTTT

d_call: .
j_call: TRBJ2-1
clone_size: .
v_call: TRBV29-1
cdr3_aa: CSVPQGISYNEQFF
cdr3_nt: TGCAGCGTTCCACAGGGAATTTCCTACAATGAGCAGTTCTTC

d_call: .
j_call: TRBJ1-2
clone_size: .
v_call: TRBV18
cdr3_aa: CASSPEQGRGYTF
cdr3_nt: TGTGCCAGCTCACCTGAGCAGGGGCGAGGCTACACCTTC

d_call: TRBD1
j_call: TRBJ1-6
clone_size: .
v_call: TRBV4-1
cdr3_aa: CASSAPGQGILHF
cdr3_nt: TGCGCCAGCAGCGCACCGGGACAGGGTATCCTCCACTTT

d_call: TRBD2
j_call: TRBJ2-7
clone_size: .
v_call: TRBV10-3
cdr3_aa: CAISGTSGSNEQYF
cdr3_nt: TGTGCCATCAGCGGGACTAGCGGGAGCAACGAGCAGTACTTC

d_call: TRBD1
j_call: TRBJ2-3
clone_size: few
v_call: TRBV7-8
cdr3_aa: CASSFRTGRDTQYF
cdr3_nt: TGTGCCAGCAGCTTCCGGACAGGGAGAGATACGCAGTATTTT

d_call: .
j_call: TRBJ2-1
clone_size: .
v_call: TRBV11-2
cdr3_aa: CASSYRVSYNEQFF
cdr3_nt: TGTGCCAGCAGCTACAGGGTTTCCTACAATGAGCAGTTCTTC

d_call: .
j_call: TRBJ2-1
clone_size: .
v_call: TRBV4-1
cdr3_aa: CASSQNPSVIGRDEQFF
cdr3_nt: TGCGCCAGCAGCCAAAACCCCTCGGTCATCGGTCGGGATGAGCAGTTCTTC

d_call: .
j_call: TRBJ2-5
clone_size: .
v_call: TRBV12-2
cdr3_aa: CASRQIQGTGEQYF
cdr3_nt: TGTGCAAGTCGCCAAATACAGGGGACGGGAGAGCAGTACTTC

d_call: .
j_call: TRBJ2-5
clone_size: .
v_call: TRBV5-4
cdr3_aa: CASSFRQAGGETQYF
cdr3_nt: TGTGCCAGCAGCTTTCGTCAGGCCGGGGGAGAGACCCAGTACTTC

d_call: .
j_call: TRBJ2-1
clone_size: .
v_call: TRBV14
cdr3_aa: CASSQERSSSYNEQFF
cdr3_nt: TGTGCCAGCAGCCAAGAAAGGAGTAGCTCCTACAATGAGCAGTTCTTC

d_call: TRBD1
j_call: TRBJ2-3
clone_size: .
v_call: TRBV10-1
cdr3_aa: CASSVLSGTGPDTQYF
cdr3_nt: TGCGCCAGCAGTGTCCTCTCCGGGACAGGGCCAGATACGCAGTATTTT

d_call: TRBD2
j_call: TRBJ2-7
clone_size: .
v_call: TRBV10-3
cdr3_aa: CDITPTSGTYEQYF
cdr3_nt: TGTGACATCACCCCGACTAGCGGTACCTACGAGCAGTACTTC